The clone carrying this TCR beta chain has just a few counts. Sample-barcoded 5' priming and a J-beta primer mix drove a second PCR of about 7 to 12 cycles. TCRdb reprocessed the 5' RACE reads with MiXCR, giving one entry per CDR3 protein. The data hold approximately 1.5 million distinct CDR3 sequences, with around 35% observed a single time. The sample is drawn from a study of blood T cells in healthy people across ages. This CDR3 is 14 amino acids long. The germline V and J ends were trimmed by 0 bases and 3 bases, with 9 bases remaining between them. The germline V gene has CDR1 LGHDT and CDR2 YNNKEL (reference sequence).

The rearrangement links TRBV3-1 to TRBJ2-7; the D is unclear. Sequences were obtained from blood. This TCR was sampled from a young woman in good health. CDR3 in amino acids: CASSQEPIDYEQYF. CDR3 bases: TGTGCCAGCAGCCAAGAGCCCATCGACTACGAGCAGTACTTC.